This T cell receptor (beta chain) was found in a study of identical twins. The germline V gene has CDR1 KGHDR and CDR2 SFDVKD. Losses at the gene ends were 0 bases for V and 8 bases for J; bases not matched to a gene: 8. The CDR3 consists of 16 residues. TCRdb called the 5' RACE reads again in MiXCR, with one record for every CDR3 protein. The sample has about 250,000 distinct CDR3 sequences; 7.5% are singletons. The same data also went into a second study, on yellow fever vaccine responses in identical twins.

Sequencing was done on a sample of CD8+ T cells sorted from blood. The source is a woman aged 18-30 years in good health. The genes are TRBV24-1 and TRBJ2-1; TRBD1 aligns across 8 bases. CDR3 loop: CATSDLAGGAQDEQFF. The DNA of the CDR3 is TGTGCCACCAGTGATTTGGCAGGGGGCGCGCAGGATGAGCAGTTCTTC.